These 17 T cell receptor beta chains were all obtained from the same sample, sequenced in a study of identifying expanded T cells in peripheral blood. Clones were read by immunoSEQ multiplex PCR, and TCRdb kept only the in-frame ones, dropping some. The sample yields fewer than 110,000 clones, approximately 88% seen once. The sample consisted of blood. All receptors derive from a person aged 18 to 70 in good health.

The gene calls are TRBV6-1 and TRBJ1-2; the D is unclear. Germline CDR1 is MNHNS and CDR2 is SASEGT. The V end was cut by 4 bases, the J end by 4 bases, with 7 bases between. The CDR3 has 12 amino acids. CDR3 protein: CASSGWGYGYTF. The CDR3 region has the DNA TGTGCCAGCAGTGGATGGGGCTATGGCTACACCTTC.

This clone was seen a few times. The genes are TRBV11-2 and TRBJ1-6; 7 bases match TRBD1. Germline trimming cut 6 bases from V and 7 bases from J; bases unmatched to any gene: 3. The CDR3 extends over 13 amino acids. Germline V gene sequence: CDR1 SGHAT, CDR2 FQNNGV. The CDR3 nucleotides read TGTGCCAGCAGTCAGGGGGGAAATTCACCCCTCCACTTT. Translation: CASSQGGNSPLHF.

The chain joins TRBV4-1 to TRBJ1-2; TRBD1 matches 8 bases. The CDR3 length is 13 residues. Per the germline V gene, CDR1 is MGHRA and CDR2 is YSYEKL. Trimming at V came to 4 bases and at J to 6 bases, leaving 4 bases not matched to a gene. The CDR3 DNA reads TGCGCCAGCAGCCCAATACAGGGGGATGGCTACACCTTC. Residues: CASSPIQGDGYTF.

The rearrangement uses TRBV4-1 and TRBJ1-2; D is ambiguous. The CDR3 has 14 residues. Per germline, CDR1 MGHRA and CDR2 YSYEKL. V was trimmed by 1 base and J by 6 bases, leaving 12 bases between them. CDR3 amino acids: CASSQARLYDGYTF. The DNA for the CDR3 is TGCGCCAGCAGCCAAGCCCGGCTATACGATGGCTACACCTTC.

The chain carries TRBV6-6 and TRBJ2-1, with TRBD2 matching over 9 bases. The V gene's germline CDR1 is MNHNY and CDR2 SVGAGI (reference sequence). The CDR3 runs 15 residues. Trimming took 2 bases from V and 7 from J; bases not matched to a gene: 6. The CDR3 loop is CASSYGLAGKNEQFF. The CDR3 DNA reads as TGTGCCAGCAGTTACGGGCTAGCGGGGAAAAATGAGCAGTTCTTC.

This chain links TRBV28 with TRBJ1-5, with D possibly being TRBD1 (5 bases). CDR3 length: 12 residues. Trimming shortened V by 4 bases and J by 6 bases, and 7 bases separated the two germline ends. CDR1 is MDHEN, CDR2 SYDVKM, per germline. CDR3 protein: CASSSGGQPQHF. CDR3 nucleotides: TGTGCCAGCAGTTCTGGGGGTCAGCCCCAGCATTTT.

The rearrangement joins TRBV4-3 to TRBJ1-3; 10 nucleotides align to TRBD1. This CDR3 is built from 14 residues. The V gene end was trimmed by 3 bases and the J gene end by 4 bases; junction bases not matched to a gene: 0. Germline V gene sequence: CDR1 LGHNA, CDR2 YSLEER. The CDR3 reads CASSQGQGGNTIYF. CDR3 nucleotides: TGCGCCAGCAGCCAGGGACAGGGGGGAAACACCATATATTTT.

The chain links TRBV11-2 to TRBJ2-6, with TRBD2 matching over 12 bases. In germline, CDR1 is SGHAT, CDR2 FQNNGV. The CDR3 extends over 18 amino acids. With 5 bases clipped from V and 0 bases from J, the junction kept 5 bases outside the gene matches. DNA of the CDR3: TGTGCCAGCAGCCCCAGGACTAGCGGGGACTCTGGGGCCAACGTCCTGACTTTC. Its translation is CASSPRTSGDSGANVLTF.

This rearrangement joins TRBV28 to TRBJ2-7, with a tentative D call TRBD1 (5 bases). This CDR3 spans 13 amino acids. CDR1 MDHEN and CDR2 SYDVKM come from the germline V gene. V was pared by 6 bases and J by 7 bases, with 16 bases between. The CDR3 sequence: CASRGRQGLEQYF. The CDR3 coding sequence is TGTGCCAGCAGGGGCAGGCAGGGTCTGGAGCAGTACTTC.

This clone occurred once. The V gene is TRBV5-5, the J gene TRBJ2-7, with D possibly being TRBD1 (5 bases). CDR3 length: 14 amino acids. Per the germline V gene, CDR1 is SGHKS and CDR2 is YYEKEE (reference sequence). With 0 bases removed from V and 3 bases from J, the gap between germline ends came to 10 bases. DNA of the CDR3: TGTGCCAGCAGCTTGGGGGCAGGGCACTACGAGCAGTACTTC. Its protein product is CASSLGAGHYEQYF.

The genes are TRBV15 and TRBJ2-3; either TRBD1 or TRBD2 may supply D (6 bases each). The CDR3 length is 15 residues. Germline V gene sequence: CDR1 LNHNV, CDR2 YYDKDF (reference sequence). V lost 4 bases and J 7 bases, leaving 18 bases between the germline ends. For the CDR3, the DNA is TGTGCCACCAGCACCCTGGGACGGGGGCCTCATACGCAGTATTTT. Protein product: CATSTLGRGPHTQYF. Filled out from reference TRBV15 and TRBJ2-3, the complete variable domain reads DAMVIQNPRYQVTQFGKPVTLSCSQTLNHNVMYWYQQKSSQAPKLLFHYYDKDFNNEADTPDNFQSRRPNTSFCFLDIRSPGLGDTAMYLCATSTLGRGPHTQYFGPGTRLTVL.

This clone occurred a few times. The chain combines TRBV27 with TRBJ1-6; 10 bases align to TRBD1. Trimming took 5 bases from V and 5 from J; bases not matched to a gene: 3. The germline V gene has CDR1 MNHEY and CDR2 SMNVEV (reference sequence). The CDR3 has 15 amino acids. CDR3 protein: CASSPGTGDNSPLHF. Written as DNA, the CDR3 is TGTGCCAGCAGTCCCGGGACAGGGGATAATTCACCCCTCCACTTT.

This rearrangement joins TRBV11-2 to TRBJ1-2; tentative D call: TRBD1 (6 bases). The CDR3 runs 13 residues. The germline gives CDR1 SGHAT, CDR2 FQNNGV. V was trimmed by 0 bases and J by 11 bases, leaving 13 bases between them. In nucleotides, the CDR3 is TGTGCCAGCAGCTTAGATCGTTTAACAGGGTACACCTTC. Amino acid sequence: CASSLDRLTGYTF.

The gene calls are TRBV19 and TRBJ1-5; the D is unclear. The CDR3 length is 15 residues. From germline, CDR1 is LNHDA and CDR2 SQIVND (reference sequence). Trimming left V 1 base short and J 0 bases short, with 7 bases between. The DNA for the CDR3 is TGTGCCAGTAGTATAGGAAGTAATAGCAATCAGCCCCAGCATTTT. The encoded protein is CASSIGSNSNQPQHF. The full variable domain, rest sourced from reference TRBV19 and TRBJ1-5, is DGGITQSPKYLFRKEGQNVTLSCEQNLNHDAMYWYRQDPGQGLRLIYYSQIVNDFQKGDIAEGYSVSREKKESFPLTVTSAQKNPTAFYLCASSIGSNSNQPQHFGDGTRLSIL.

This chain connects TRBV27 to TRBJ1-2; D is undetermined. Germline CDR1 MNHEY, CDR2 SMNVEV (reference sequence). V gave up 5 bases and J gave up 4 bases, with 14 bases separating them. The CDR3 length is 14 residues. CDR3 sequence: CASSPRTGIYGYTF. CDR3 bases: TGTGCCAGCAGTCCAAGGACGGGTATCTATGGCTACACCTTC.

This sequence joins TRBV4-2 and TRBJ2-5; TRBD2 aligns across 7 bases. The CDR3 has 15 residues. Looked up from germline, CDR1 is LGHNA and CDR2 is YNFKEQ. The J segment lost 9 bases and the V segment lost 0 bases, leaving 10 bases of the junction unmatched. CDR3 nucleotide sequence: TGTGCCAGCAGCCAAGATTTGGCTAGCGGTCTCCCCCAGTACTTC. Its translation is CASSQDLASGLPQYF.

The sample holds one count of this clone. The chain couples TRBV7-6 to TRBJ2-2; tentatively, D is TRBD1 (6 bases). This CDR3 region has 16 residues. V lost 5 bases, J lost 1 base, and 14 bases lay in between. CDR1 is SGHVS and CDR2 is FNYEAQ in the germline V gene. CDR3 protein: CASSLFGGGNTGELFF. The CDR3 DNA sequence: TGTGCCAGCAGCCTATTTGGGGGCGGGAACACCGGGGAGCTGTTTTTT.